These T cell receptor beta chains were read from a single sample in a study of blood T cell repertoires in COVID-19. Here immunoSEQ multiplex PCR was the method, and the copy in TCRdb shows in-frame clones only, minus some. The data contain 260,000 or so clones, roughly four fifths of them seen just once; the ten biggest clones take up approximately 7.5%. Sequencing input: peripheral blood. These receptors came from a woman older than 75 with COVID-19, enrolled during active disease. Both conserved end residues are trimmed from each CDR3.

v_call: TRBV9
j_call: TRBJ2-1
cdr3_aa: ASSVLPKGAPGNEQF

v_call: TRBV18
j_call: TRBJ2-3
cdr3_aa: ASSPTRGTTDTQY

v_call: TRBV29-1
j_call: TRBJ1-1
cdr3_aa: SVEDHGGRTEAF

v_call: TRBV6-2/TRBV6-3
j_call: TRBJ2-7
cdr3_aa: ASSRGPSASTYEQY

v_call: TRBV7-9
j_call: TRBJ1-1
cdr3_aa: ASSQQGLVNF

v_call: TRBV10-1
j_call: TRBJ1-1
cdr3_aa: ASSESTRTTEAF

v_call: TRBV28
j_call: TRBJ2-7
cdr3_aa: ASSTGIYEQY

v_call: TRBV18
j_call: TRBJ1-5
cdr3_aa: ASSPRDRGNQPQH

v_call: TRBV2
j_call: TRBJ1-5
cdr3_aa: ASSPPEGGRRNQPQH

v_call: TRBV6-4
j_call: TRBJ1-1
cdr3_aa: ASRKRDSNTEAF

v_call: TRBV20-1
j_call: TRBJ1-2
cdr3_aa: SARGWSGYT